This record looks at one T cell receptor beta chain sequence and its context. The data were taken from a study of T cells in Graves' hyperthyroidism and ophthalmopathy. Germline CDR1 is DFQATT and CDR2 is SNEGSKA (reference sequence). The CDR3 totals 12 residues. The V gene lost 6 bases and the J gene lost 4 bases, with 12 bases spanning the gap. RNA transcripts provided the source from which TCR beta CDR3 regions were amplified. An initial round of RT-PCR targeting the TCR CDR3 relied on the HTBI primer set. TCRdb processed the multiplex PCR reads anew with MiXCR; each CDR3 protein has one entry. Of around 520,000 distinct CDR3 sequences listed, approximately 15% are singletons.

The sequencing input was blood. The genes are TRBV20-1 and TRBJ1-2, with D perhaps matching TRBD1 (6 bases). This receptor was identified in a woman between 18 and 30 years old with Graves' hyperthyroidism. The DNA for the CDR3 is TGCAGTGCAGGACAGACCCTCTATGGCTACACCTTC. Its protein product is CSAGQTLYGYTF.